These 30 T cell receptor beta chains originate from one sample sequenced in a study of shared clonotypes between healthy human individuals (dated by TCRdb to 2018 to 2021). The method behind the library was the immunoSEQ multiplex PCR assay. Held by TCRdb, this immuneACCESS table contains in-frame sequences only and omits some clones. Under half of the omission traces to an unresolved V gene where checked; the cause of the rest is unknown. In this sample the table shows millions of clones, around 94% of which occur a single time. The ten top clones hold 0.14% of the sample. Input material: naive CD4+ T cells sorted from blood. This specimen's cell subset or site label, interpreted: CD45RA+ positively selected. The source is a man in his late teens or twenties in good health.

As concerns this clone: Distinct nucleotide sequences in the sample also encode this CDR3. V gene TRBV5-1 combines with J gene TRBJ2-5; 7 bases are shared with TRBD1. Looked up from germline, CDR1 is SGHRS and CDR2 is YFSETQ. The J segment lost 5 bases and the V segment lost 1 base, leaving 2 bases of the junction unmatched. This CDR3 is 13 amino acids long. This CDR3 reads CASSLSGGETQYF. The CDR3 DNA follows: TGCGCCAGCAGCTTGTCAGGGGGTGAGACCCAGTACTTC.

Note on this clone: Other DNA sequences of this sample code for an identical CDR3. The chain combines TRBV5-4 with TRBJ2-5, with D perhaps TRBD1 (6 bases). The CDR3 length is 13 residues. Germline V gene lookup returns CDR1 SGHNT and CDR2 YYREEE (reference sequence). Trimming left V 2 bases short and J 1 base short, with 6 bases between. In nucleotides, the CDR3 is TGTGCCAGCAGCTTCAGGGGCCAAGAGACCCAGTACTTC. Encoded protein: CASSFRGQETQYF.

The CDR3 here is CASSQMTDLGEQFF. DNA for the CDR3: TGCGCCAGCAGCCAGATGACGGATCTCGGTGAGCAGTTCTTC. The chain has TRBV4-1 and TRBJ2-1; D is uncertain. Per germline, CDR1 MGHRA and CDR2 YSYEKL. This CDR3 has 14 residues. V shed 3 bases and J shed 9 bases, with 15 bases lying between them.

This clone has just a few counts. J is TRBJ2-5 and V is TRBV20-1; a weak D match, TRBD2 (7 bases). Deletions cut 5 bases from V and 7 bases from J, with 11 bases between. The CDR3 is 11 amino acids. Germline values: CDR1 DFQATT, CDR2 SNEGSKA (reference sequence). CDR3 sequence (DNA): TGCAGTGCTGGGGGGGCCCGGACCCAGTACTTC. It codes for CSAGGARTQYF.

The chain is built from TRBV6-5 and TRBJ1-3; 8 bases map to TRBD1. V dropped 2 bases and J dropped 7; count of bases not matched to a gene: 7. Germline lookup yields CDR1 MNHEY and CDR2 SVGAGI. The CDR3 runs to 15 residues. DNA of the CDR3: TGTGCCAGCAGTTACGCCGACAGGGGTCGGAACACCATATATTTT. It yields the protein CASSYADRGRNTIYF.

V is TRBV13 and J is TRBJ2-7; TRBD1 matches 7 bases. Germline lookup yields CDR1 PRHDT and CDR2 FYEKMQ (reference sequence). CDR3 size: 19 residues. V shed 4 bases, J shed 7 bases, and the junction held 25 bases outside the gene matches. CDR3 sequence (DNA): TGTGCCAGCAGCTCCTCGACAGGGTTCCCGGGGCCCCATGTGGGTGAGCAGTACTTC. The encoded protein is CASSSSTGFPGPHVGEQYF.

The V gene is TRBV28, the J gene TRBJ1-1; a weak D match, TRBD1 (6 bases). V dropped 2 bases and J dropped 6 bases, with 13 bases sitting between them. Germline V CDR1 and CDR2: MDHEN, SYDVKM. The CDR3 runs 14 residues. CDR3 DNA: TGTGCCAGCAGTTTAGTGGGAGGGGGGGCTGAAGCTTTCTTT. Protein: CASSLVGGGAEAFF.

This chain uses TRBV18 with TRBJ2-3; 8 bases are a match to TRBD1. J lost 5 bases, V lost 4 bases, and 11 bases had no gene match. Germline loops: CDR1 KGHSH, CDR2 LQKENI. CDR3 size: 16 residues. The CDR3: CASSQFTGQAGDTQYF. CDR3 DNA sequence: TGTGCCAGCTCACAATTCACGGGACAGGCGGGAGATACGCAGTATTTT.

The chain joins TRBV13 to TRBJ1-2; maybe TRBD1 (5 bases). In germline, CDR1 is PRHDT, CDR2 FYEKMQ (reference sequence). V lost 0 bases, J lost 3 bases, and 14 bases lay in between. The CDR3 is 16 amino acids. The CDR3 is CASSLGGTAIDYGYTF. CDR3 nucleotides: TGTGCCAGCAGCTTAGGGGGGACGGCTATTGACTATGGCTACACCTTC.

The chain uses TRBV18 and TRBJ2-1; D may correspond to TRBD1 or TRBD2 (6 bases each). This CDR3 is built from 15 residues. The V and J ends lost 0 bases and 7 bases respectively, with 13 bases between them. CDR1 and CDR2 (germline): KGHSH, LQKENI. In DNA, the CDR3 is TGTGCCAGCTCACCACCGGCGGGACAAAGGAATGAGCAGTTCTTC. It translates to CASSPPAGQRNEQFF.

J is TRBJ2-1 and V is TRBV19; TRBD2 matches at 11 bases. V shed 5 bases, J shed 8 bases, and the junction held 11 bases outside the gene matches. The CDR3 consists of 16 residues. Germline lookup yields CDR1 LNHDA and CDR2 SQIVND (reference sequence). The CDR3 nucleotides read TGTGCCAGTAGTGTCAGACTAGCGGGACTTAACCATGAGCAGTTCTTC. This gives the protein CASSVRLAGLNHEQFF.

For this clone: Distinct nucleotide sequences in the sample also encode this CDR3. The rearrangement links TRBV10-3 to TRBJ2-3; D possibly uses TRBD1 or TRBD2 (5 bases each). Germline loops: CDR1 ENHRY, CDR2 SYGVKD. The V gene lost 6 bases and the J gene lost 0 bases, with 10 bases spanning the gap. The CDR3 contains 14 residues. CDR3 loop: CAIRDGASTDTQYF. For the CDR3, the DNA is TGTGCCATCAGAGACGGGGCCAGCACAGATACGCAGTATTTT.

This clone was picked up a small number of times. This chain uses TRBV6-1 with TRBJ1-5; TRBD1 agrees at 7 bases. This CDR3 has 14 amino acids. Germline-derived CDR1 and CDR2 are MNHNS and SASEGT. Trimming removed 6 bases from V and 5 bases from J; junction bases left unmatched: 7. The chain's CDR3 is CASRATGRYQPQHF. DNA of the CDR3: TGTGCCAGCAGGGCGACAGGGCGTTATCAGCCCCAGCATTTT.

This rearrangement joins TRBV7-8 to TRBJ2-7; D uncertain. The germline V gene has CDR1 SGHVS and CDR2 FQNEAQ. The CDR3 is made up of 15 amino acids. Trimming stripped 4 bases from V and 2 bases from J, with 15 bases between. The CDR3 region is CASSSGPGTTYEQYF. The CDR3 DNA reads as TGTGCCAGCAGCTCTGGGCCCGGAACCACCTACGAGCAGTACTTC.

This clone has a handful of counts. V usage is TRBV18 and J usage is TRBJ1-1; D is ambiguous. CDR3 length: 11 amino acids. V was clipped by 5 bases and J by 7 bases, with 8 bases between them. The germline V gene encodes CDR1 KGHSH and CDR2 LQKENI. The CDR3 DNA reads TGTGCCAGCTCAGAAAAGCTTGAAGCTTTCTTT. It encodes CASSEKLEAFF.

V is TRBV4-1 and J is TRBJ1-2; 7 bases align to TRBD1. Germline CDR1 and CDR2: MGHRA and YSYEKL. This CDR3 contains 13 residues. J was trimmed by 6 bases and V by 3 bases; bases with no gene match: 4. CDR3 sequence (DNA): TGCGCCAGCAGCCACGGGACAGTTGATGGCTACACCTTC. This encodes CASSHGTVDGYTF.

This clone was observed a few times. The chain employs TRBV2 and TRBJ1-1, with D possibly matching TRBD1 (6 bases). Germline V gives CDR1 SNHLY, CDR2 FYNNEI. The CDR3 length is 13 residues. V shed 6 bases and J shed 3 bases, with 11 bases lying between them. CDR3 sequence reads: CASSGDTYTEAFF. Written as DNA, the CDR3 is TGTGCCAGCAGCGGGGACACGTACACTGAAGCTTTCTTT.

The CDR3 coding sequence is TGCGCCAGCAGCCAAAGGACGGGCTCCTACGAGCAGTACTTC. Its translation: CASSQRTGSYEQYF. This rearrangement joins TRBV4-3 to TRBJ2-7; D is ambiguous. V was shortened by 2 bases and J by 0 bases, with 8 bases between the two germline ends. Germline lookup yields CDR1 LGHNA and CDR2 YSLEER. The CDR3 spans 14 residues.

The sample holds one count of this clone. The chain joins TRBV5-8 to TRBJ1-1; D unresolved. CDR3 length: 14 residues. Germline values: CDR1 SGHTS, CDR2 YDEGEE. Trimming removed 2 bases at V and 6 bases at J, with 14 bases between. The CDR3 region is CASSLGQKGAEAFF. CDR3 coding DNA: TGTGCCAGCAGCTTAGGTCAAAAGGGAGCTGAAGCTTTCTTT.

V and J are TRBV13 and TRBJ1-4, with D maybe TRBD1 (5 bases). Germline lookup yields CDR1 PRHDT and CDR2 FYEKMQ (reference sequence). The CDR3 has 14 residues. V lost 0 bases and J 8 bases, leaving 10 bases between the germline ends. The CDR3 nucleotides read TGTGCCAGCAGCTTAGGCAGGGCGGAGGAAAAACTGTTTTTT. Its translation: CASSLGRAEEKLFF.

Only one count was recorded for this clone. This chain joins TRBV9 and TRBJ1-2; 9 nucleotides line up with TRBD1. The V gene's germline CDR1 is SGDLS and CDR2 YYNGEE. This CDR3 spans 15 amino acids. V shed 0 bases, J shed 2 bases, and the junction held 2 bases outside the gene matches. The CDR3 sequence: CASSVGTGENYGYTF. CDR3 nucleotides: TGTGCCAGCAGCGTAGGGACAGGGGAAAACTATGGCTACACCTTC.

The CDR3 DNA is TGTGCCAGCAGCTTTGTTTCCGTTAGAGATACGCAGTATTTT. It translates to CASSFVSVRDTQYF. The chain recombines TRBV5-6 with TRBJ2-3, with unresolved D. V gave up 2 bases and J gave up 5 bases, with 12 bases separating them. Germline-derived CDR1 and CDR2 are SGHDT and YYEEEE. The CDR3 runs 14 residues. The whole variable domain, filled in from reference TRBV5-6 and TRBJ2-3, reads DAGVTQSPTHLIKTRGQQVTLRCSPKSGHDTVSWYQQALGQGPQFIFQYYEEEERQRGNFPDRFSGHQFPNYSSELNVNALLLGDSALYLCASSFVSVRDTQYFGPGTRLTVL.

As to this clone: Other DNA sequences of this sample code for an identical CDR3. Here the CDR3 reads CASSETSGTDTQYF. The CDR3 DNA follows: TGTGCCAGCAGTGAAACTAGCGGCACAGATACGCAGTATTTT. The V and J genes are TRBV2 and TRBJ2-3, with 7 bases aligning to TRBD2. CDR1 is SNHLY, CDR2 FYNNEI, per germline. Trimming removed 2 bases from V and 1 base from J; junction bases left unmatched: 0. This CDR3 is 14 amino acids long. Combining the CDR3 with reference TRBV2 and TRBJ2-3 gives the whole variable domain EPEVTQTPSHQVTQMGQEVILRCVPISNHLYFYWYRQILGQKVEFLVSFYNNEISEKSEIFDDQFSVERPDGSNFTLKIRSTKLEDSAMYFCASSETSGTDTQYFGPGTRLTVL.

This clone was recorded only once. The chain joins TRBV25-1 to TRBJ2-2; no firm D call. Germline V gene data show CDR1 as MGHDK and CDR2 as SYGVNS. With 5 bases removed from V and 1 base from J, the gap between germline ends came to 8 bases. This CDR3 has 14 residues. DNA for the CDR3: TGTGCCAGCAGTTTGTTAGGGAACACCGGGGAGCTGTTTTTT. Translation gives CASSLLGNTGELFF. Combining the CDR3 with reference TRBV25-1 and TRBJ2-2 gives the whole variable domain EADIYQTPRYLVIGTGKKITLECSQTMGHDKMYWYQQDPGMELHLIHYSYGVNSTEKGDLSSESTVSRIRTEHFPLTLESARPSHTSQYLCASSLLGNTGELFFGEGSRLTVL.

This chain links TRBV5-4 with TRBJ2-7; 8 bases map to TRBD2. The CDR3 runs to 13 residues. Trimming at V came to 5 bases and at J to 6 bases, leaving 7 bases not matched to a gene. Germline assignment: CDR1 SGHNT and CDR2 YYREEE (reference sequence). In nucleotides, the CDR3 is TGTGCCAGCAGGAGGACTAGCACCTCCGAGCAGTACTTC. Amino acid sequence: CASRRTSTSEQYF. The full variable domain, rest sourced from reference TRBV5-4 and TRBJ2-7, is ETGVTQSPTHLIKTRGQQVTLRCSSQSGHNTVSWYQQALGQGPQFIFQYYREEENGRGNFPPRFSGLQFPNYSSELNVNALELDDSALYLCASRRTSTSEQYFGPGTRLTVT.

V gene TRBV5-6 combines with J gene TRBJ1-3, with 10 bases fitting TRBD1. Germline-derived CDR1 and CDR2 are SGHDT and YYEEEE. V was pared by 2 bases and J by 2 bases, with 4 bases of the junction left unmatched. The CDR3 runs to 16 residues. Here the CDR3 DNA reads TGTGCCAGCAGCTTCGTCGGGACAGGGGCTGGAAACACCATATATTTT. Translating gives CASSFVGTGAGNTIYF.

J is TRBJ1-5 and V is TRBV2; a weak D match, TRBD1 (5 bases). Trimming shortened V by 7 bases and J by 4 bases, and 14 bases separated the two germline ends. This CDR3 contains 14 residues. The germline CDR1 and CDR2 sequences are SNHLY and FYNNEI. CDR3 amino acids: CASKVGAGNQPQHF. CDR3 DNA: TGTGCCAGCAAGGTAGGGGCAGGGAATCAGCCCCAGCATTTT.

As concerns this clone: Other DNA sequences of this sample code for an identical CDR3. J is TRBJ1-1 and V is TRBV5-1; 8 nucleotides align to TRBD1. This CDR3 has 15 residues. Germline lookup yields CDR1 SGHRS and CDR2 YFSETQ. J was trimmed by 1 base and V by 2 bases; bases with no gene match: 4. The CDR3 bases are TGCGCCAGCAGCTTTGACAGGGGCCCGAACACTGAAGCTTTCTTT. Translated, it gives CASSFDRGPNTEAFF.

Only a few counts were recorded for this clone. Here the CDR3 DNA reads TGTGCCAGCAGCTGGGGCCCTAGGAACCCTGAAGCTTTCTTT. It specifies CASSWGPRNPEAFF. This chain joins TRBV12-1 and TRBJ1-1; TRBD1, the D gene given by the table, was not confirmed from the DNA. TRBV12-1 is recorded as a pseudogene. The CDR3 consists of 14 residues.

This chain joins TRBV5-4 and TRBJ2-2, with TRBD1 matching 9 bases. The CDR3 covers 19 residues. The germline V gene has CDR1 SGHNT and CDR2 YYREEE (reference sequence). V shed 0 bases, J shed 3 bases, and the junction held 12 bases outside the gene matches. The CDR3 bases are TGTGCCAGCAGCTTGGAGGGGGCTGGGGGACAGGGAGACACCGGGGAGCTGTTTTTT. It translates to CASSLEGAGGQGDTGELFF.